Listed here are 25 T cell receptor beta chains from one sample, sequenced in a study of T and B cells in COVID-19 patients. TRB rearrangements were amplified by multiplex PCR with BIOMED2 TRB-A/B primers. TCRdb re-called the multiplex PCR reads through MiXCR, storing one row per CDR3 protein. The sample carries more than 10,000 distinct CDR3 sequences, roughly 33% recorded once. Each TRB amplification used roughly 220-550 ng of genomic DNA from blood. Sequenced sample: blood. The receptors were gathered from a human donor with active COVID-19.

The rearrangement uses TRBV5-5 and TRBJ2-7; maybe TRBD1 (5 bases). This CDR3 has 12 residues. Deletions cut 4 bases from V and 6 bases from J, with 11 bases between. Germline values: CDR1 SGHKS, CDR2 YYEKEE (reference sequence). CDR3 in amino acids: CASSLDSFEQYF. CDR3 DNA: TGTGCCAGCAGCCTTGACAGTTTCGAGCAGTACTTC.

This clonotype is categorized as medium-sized. The chain couples TRBV19 to TRBJ1-6; D is undetermined. V shed 5 bases and J shed 4 bases, with 21 bases lying between them. There are 18 residues in the CDR3. Germline CDR1 LNHDA, CDR2 SQIVND (reference sequence). The CDR3 here is CASSPRSSDRVYNSPLHF. The DNA for the CDR3 is TGTGCCAGTAGTCCGAGGTCATCCGACCGGGTTTATAATTCACCCCTCCACTTT. The full variable domain, its missing parts supplied by reference TRBV19 and TRBJ1-6, is DGGITQSPKYLFRKEGQNVTLSCEQNLNHDAMYWYRQDPGQGLRLIYYSQIVNDFQKGDIAEGYSVSREKKESFPLTVTSAQKNPTAFYLCASSPRSSDRVYNSPLHFGNGTRLTVT.

This clonotype has just one count. This may come from a read error, since a much larger clone is one base off. The chain employs TRBV6-5 and TRBJ2-7; 7 nucleotides agree with TRBD2. The CDR3 is made up of 12 amino acids. The V gene's germline CDR1 is MNHEY and CDR2 SVGAGI. In DNA form, the CDR3 reads TGTGTCAGCGGGACGTCCACCTACGAGCAGTACTTC. The encoded protein is CVSGTSTYEQYF.

V gene TRBV5-5 combines with J gene TRBJ1-5; D call uncertain. CDR1 is SGHKS and CDR2 is YYEKEE in the germline V gene (reference sequence). This CDR3 region has 17 residues. The V end lost 2 bases, the J end lost 1 base, and 16 bases lay between the germline ends. The CDR3 protein is CASSLTIVERSNQPQHF. CDR3 coding DNA: TGTGCCAGCAGCTTAACAATAGTGGAACGGAGCAATCAGCCCCAGCATTTT.

This clonotype was seen a few times. Here the CDR3 reads CASSRTHTGLSGNTIYF. The CDR3 DNA reads TGTGCCAGTAGTCGAACTCACACCGGGCTCTCTGGAAACACCATATATTTT. The J gene is TRBJ1-3, the V gene TRBV19; D ambiguous. The CDR3 length is 17 residues. V lost 5 bases and J lost 0, with 17 bases in between. The germline V gene encodes CDR1 LNHDA and CDR2 SQIVND (reference sequence).

This clonotype is classed as medium-sized. The rearrangement uses TRBV6-5 and TRBJ2-2, with 9 bases fitting TRBD1. The J segment lost 1 base and the V segment lost 8 bases, leaving 5 bases of the junction unmatched. The CDR3 has 15 residues. From germline, CDR1 is MNHEY and CDR2 SVGAGI. CDR3 coding DNA: TGTGCCAGCTACCAGGGACAGGGGAACACCGGGGAGCTGTTTTTT. Amino acid sequence: CASYQGQGNTGELFF.

The chain is built from TRBV5-4 and TRBJ2-3; 7 nucleotides match TRBD2. The germline gives CDR1 SGHNT, CDR2 YYREEE (reference sequence). There are 16 residues in the CDR3. V dropped 5 bases and J dropped 1; count of bases not matched to a gene: 10. The CDR3: CASRSLLARGTDTQYF. Written as DNA, the CDR3 is TGTGCCAGCAGGTCCCTACTAGCGAGGGGCACAGATACGCAGTATTTT.

This clonotype was found a few times. V and J are TRBV11-2 and TRBJ1-4; D remains ambiguous. Trimming took 0 bases from V and 12 from J, leaving 11 bases between them. Germline assignment: CDR1 SGHAT and CDR2 FQNNGV. The CDR3 contains 13 residues. In DNA, the CDR3 is TGTGCCAGCAGCTTAGAACCCGGCGGGGAACTGTTTTTT. It translates to CASSLEPGGELFF.

This clonotype qualifies as medium-sized (0.01 to 0.1%). The CDR3 reads CASSPRDSPNEKLFF. The CDR3 bases are TGTGCCAGCTCACCACGGGACAGTCCGAATGAAAAACTGTTTTTT. The chain has TRBV18 and TRBJ1-4; TRBD1 aligns across 7 bases. Trimming removed 1 base from V and 5 bases from J; junction bases left unmatched: 4. The CDR3 has 15 residues. CDR1 is KGHSH and CDR2 is LQKENI in the germline V gene.

With respect to this clonotype: A much larger clone differs by one base, so this may be a read error. The rearrangement uses TRBV6-5 and TRBJ1-3, with 7 bases identical to TRBD1. The CDR3 length is 15 residues. Germline CDR1 and CDR2: MNHEY and SVGAGI. J lost 5 bases, V lost 7 bases, and 11 bases had no gene match. The CDR3 region is CASTRTGVGRNTIYF. DNA for the CDR3: TGTGCCAGCACACGCACAGGGGTGGGTCGAAACACCATATATTTT.

This clonotype ranks as medium-sized. V usage is TRBV19 and J usage is TRBJ2-3; 12 bases map to TRBD2. The CDR3 has 16 amino acids. The V and J ends lost 5 bases and 5 bases, in that order; junction bases with no gene match: 8. Germline V lookup: CDR1 LNHDA, CDR2 SQIVND (reference sequence). The CDR3 spells CASSSTTSGGKDTQYF. DNA of the CDR3: TGTGCCAGTAGTTCTACGACTAGCGGGGGCAAAGATACGCAGTATTTT.

The chain joins TRBV5-1 to TRBJ2-3, with D possibly matching TRBD2 (5 bases). V was clipped by 0 bases and J by 5 bases, with 7 bases between them. CDR3 size: 13 residues. CDR1 is SGHRS and CDR2 is YFSETQ in the germline V gene. The CDR3 nucleotides are TGCGCCAGCAGCTTGGAGGCGGGAGATACGCAGTATTTT. Translating gives CASSLEAGDTQYF.

This clonotype is medium-sized by share. CDR3 sequence reads: CASSLEDGTDTQYF. In DNA form, the CDR3 reads TGTGCCAGCAGTTTGGAGGACGGCACAGATACGCAGTATTTT. This chain uses TRBV27 with TRBJ2-3, with D perhaps TRBD2 (5 bases). Germline assignment: CDR1 MNHEY and CDR2 SMNVEV (reference sequence). CDR3 length: 14 residues. Between the trimmed V and J ends, which lost 3 bases and 1 base, there was a span of 8 bases.

V and J are TRBV11-1 and TRBJ2-1, with 8 bases that match TRBD1. Losses at the gene ends were 4 bases for V and 6 bases for J; bases not matched to a gene: 5. CDR3 length equals 14 residues. CDR1 and CDR2 (germline): SGHAT, FQDESV (reference sequence). The CDR3 coding sequence is TGTGCCAGCAGCTCTGGCCAGGGGGCCAATGAGCAGTTCTTC. Protein sequence: CASSSGQGANEQFF.

J is TRBJ2-5 and V is TRBV6-5; D not resolved. Germline assignment: CDR1 MNHEY and CDR2 SVGAGI. CDR3 length: 11 amino acids. V was clipped by 2 bases and J by 5 bases, with 3 bases between them. DNA for the CDR3: TGTGCCAGCAGTTACGTGGAGACCCAGTACTTC. Encoded protein: CASSYVETQYF.

In this sample, this clonotype turned up once. Sequence at one end of the junction differs from germline and may be a read error. The chain links TRBV4-3 to TRBJ2-7; TRBD2 agrees at 7 bases. Per the germline V gene, CDR1 is LGHNA and CDR2 is YSLEER. This CDR3 is 13 amino acids long. The CDR3 nucleotides are TGTGCCAGCAGCCAAGTACTGGGGGGGGAGCAGTACTTC. This sequence encodes CASSQVLGGEQYF.

This clonotype is labeled large. This chain joins TRBV19 and TRBJ2-2, with a possible D match to TRBD2 (6 bases). CDR3 size: 13 residues. V shed 8 bases and J shed 3 bases, with 10 bases lying between them. The germline CDR1 and CDR2 sequences are LNHDA and SQIVND (reference sequence). The chain's CDR3 is CASQEGHTGELFF. The CDR3, as DNA: TGTGCCAGTCAGGAGGGCCACACCGGGGAGCTGTTTTTT.

The rearrangement joins TRBV6-1 to TRBJ1-3, with a possible D match to TRBD1 (5 bases). CDR1 is MNHNS and CDR2 is SASEGT in the germline V gene. CDR3 length: 15 amino acids. Trimming stripped 10 bases from V and 0 bases from J, with 16 bases between. The CDR3 nucleotides are TGTGCCACGGGGGTAGGACATCACTCTGGAAACACCATATATTTT. Translating it yields CATGVGHHSGNTIYF.

The chain joins TRBV24-1 to TRBJ2-3; TRBD2 agrees at 8 bases. CDR1 is KGHDR, CDR2 SFDVKD, per germline. The CDR3 is made up of 18 amino acids. J was trimmed by 3 bases and V by 0 bases; bases with no gene match: 10. CDR3 sequence: CATSDLTGRGGLTDTQYF. In DNA form, the CDR3 reads TGTGCCACCAGTGATTTGACGGGTCGGGGGGGCCTTACAGATACGCAGTATTTT.

Within the sample, this clonotype is medium-sized. The rearrangement joins TRBV29-1 to TRBJ2-1; 10 bases align to TRBD1. This CDR3 spans 14 amino acids. Trimming removed 6 bases from V and 6 bases from J; junction bases left unmatched: 8. CDR1 SQVTM and CDR2 ANQGSEA come from the germline V gene. The CDR3 reads CSVGQGGVINEQFF. The CDR3, as DNA: TGCAGCGTAGGACAGGGGGGGGTCATCAATGAGCAGTTCTTC.

The rearrangement uses TRBV5-6 and TRBJ1-1; possibly TRBD1 for D (6 bases). This CDR3 spans 15 amino acids. Germline V gene sequence: CDR1 SGHDT, CDR2 YYEEEE. The V end was cut by 0 bases, the J end by 3 bases, with 12 bases between. The CDR3 DNA is TGTGCCAGCAGCTTGGCCGGGGGCTGGGACACTGAAGCTTTCTTT. This sequence encodes CASSLAGGWDTEAFF.

V usage is TRBV6-1 and J usage is TRBJ1-3; D possibly corresponds to TRBD1 (5 bases). The CDR3 extends over 16 amino acids. The V and J ends lost 1 base and 0 bases respectively, with 10 bases between them. Germline-derived CDR1 and CDR2 are MNHNS and SASEGT. This CDR3 reads CASSEVGTGSGNTIYF. For the CDR3, the DNA is TGTGCCAGCAGTGAAGTCGGGACGGGCTCTGGAAACACCATATATTTT.

The chain recombines TRBV6-1 with TRBJ2-7; the match to TRBD1 covers 8 bases. Germline V gives CDR1 MNHNS, CDR2 SASEGT. V lost 5 bases to trimming and J lost 5 bases; unmatched junction nucleotides: 8. The CDR3 runs to 14 residues. The DNA for the CDR3 is TGTGCCAGCAGTTGGTCCCGACAGGGGCACGAGCAGTACTTC. This sequence encodes CASSWSRQGHEQYF.

In nucleotides, the CDR3 is TGCGCCAGCAGCTTATTGTCCGTCCTAGCGGGACTCACAGATACGCAGTATTTT. Translating it yields CASSLLSVLAGLTDTQYF. This chain links TRBV5-1 with TRBJ2-3; 9 nucleotides agree with TRBD2. The CDR3 covers 18 residues. The germline CDR1 and CDR2 sequences are SGHRS and YFSETQ. V was clipped by 2 bases and J by 2 bases; unmatched bases: 12.

Comment on this clonotype: One end of the junction is discordant with germline, which a read error may explain. The gene calls are TRBV24-1 and TRBJ2-2, with D perhaps given as TRBD1 or TRBD2 (5 bases each). Germline values: CDR1 KGHDR, CDR2 SFDVKD. The CDR3 covers 16 residues. CDR3 DNA: TGTGCCAGCAGTGTCCGGGACGGATCTCACACCGGGGAGCTGTTTTTT. Encoded protein: CASSVRDGSHTGELFF.